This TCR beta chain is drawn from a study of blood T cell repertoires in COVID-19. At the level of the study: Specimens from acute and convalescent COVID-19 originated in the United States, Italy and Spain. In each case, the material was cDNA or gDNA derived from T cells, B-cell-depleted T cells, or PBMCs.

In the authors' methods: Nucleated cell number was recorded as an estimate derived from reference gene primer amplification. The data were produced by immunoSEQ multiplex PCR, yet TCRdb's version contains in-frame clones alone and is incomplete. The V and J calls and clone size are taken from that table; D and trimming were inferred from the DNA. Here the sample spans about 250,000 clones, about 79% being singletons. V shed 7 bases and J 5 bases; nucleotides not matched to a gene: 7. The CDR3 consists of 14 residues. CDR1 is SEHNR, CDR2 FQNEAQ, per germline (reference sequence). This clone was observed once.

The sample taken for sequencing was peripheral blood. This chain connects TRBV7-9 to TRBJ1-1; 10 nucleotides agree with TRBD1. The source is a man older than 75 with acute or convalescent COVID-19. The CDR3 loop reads CASTRQGARTEAFF. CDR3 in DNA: TGTGCCAGCACCCGACAGGGGGCGAGGACTGAAGCTTTCTTT.